The source of this T cell receptor beta chain is a study of identical twins. In its sample, this clonotype was seen a few times. TCRdb independently ran MiXCR on the 5' RACE reads; one entry per CDR3 protein. The sample yields some 900,000 distinct CDR3 sequences, about 12% seen once. This CDR3 contains 12 residues. In germline, CDR1 is SQVTM, CDR2 ANQGSEA. With 1 base removed from V and 7 bases from J, the gap between germline ends came to 10 bases. The donor group consisted entirely of healthy Caucasians. These data were likewise used in another study, on yellow fever vaccine responses in identical twins.

The gene calls are TRBV29-1 and TRBJ1-1; a weak D match, TRBD1 (5 bases). The clonotype comes from a woman aged 18-29 years in good health. Sequenced: PBMCs. CDR3 nucleotides: TGCAGCGTTGAAGCAGGGTACGGTGAAGCTTTCTTT. This codes for CSVEAGYGEAFF.